The present entry profiles one T cell receptor (beta chain) with its context. Original data processing: Researchers report that nucleated cell counts were estimated from reference gene primer amplification. TCRdb's copy holds only in-frame clones and misses some; the assay was immunoSEQ multiplex PCR. Clone size and the V and J calls come from that table; the DNA yielded D and trimming. The sample has roughly 230,000 clones, roughly 87% seen once. This entry is derived from a study of blood T cell repertoires in COVID-19. Study as a whole: Acute-phase and convalescent COVID-19 samples originated in the United States, Italy and Spain. The cDNA or gDNA used as material had been derived from T cells, B-cell-depleted T cells, or PBMCs.

V was trimmed by 5 bases and J by 0 bases, leaving 7 bases between them. Germline V gene sequence: CDR1 SGHAT, CDR2 FQNNGV. The CDR3 totals 13 residues. The sequenced sample consisted of peripheral blood. The sequence derives from a human donor in a cohort sampled during active COVID-19. The chain links TRBV11-2 to TRBJ1-1; D gene unclear. The CDR3 region is CASSPRMNTEAFF. The DNA of the CDR3 is TGTGCCAGCAGCCCCAGGATGAACACTGAAGCTTTCTTT.